The T cell receptor beta chain described here comes from a study of shared clonotypes between healthy human individuals. Study-wide points: For sorted subsets, rarefaction showed incomplete sequencing despite large depth. Blood was the sole source, and tissue repertoires probably differ.

For this clone: Its target is not known.

Selected positively for CCR7 and CD45RO-negative, naive CD8 cells excluded terminally differentiated effector memory CD45RA+ cells. Free of recent acute infections or vaccinations, the donors were healthy HIV-negative adults. Study processing details: ImmunoSEQ gave junction-only sequences without quality scores, so filtering differed. The protocol was immunoSEQ multiplex PCR, while the TCRdb copy is restricted to in-frame clones and leaves out a portion. V, J and clone size are taken as reported in that table, and D and trimming were inferred from the DNA itself. The sample lists roughly 1,800,000 clones; approximately 95% were seen once. Germline loops: CDR1 WNHNN, CDR2 SYGVQD (reference sequence). CDR3 length equals 13 residues. After removal of 3 bases from V and 15 bases from J, the junction contained 9 bases not matched to a gene.

The chain carries TRBV10-1 and TRBJ2-1, with 9 bases identical to TRBD2. Sequenced sample: naive CD8+ T cells sorted from blood. This receptor was identified in a man aged 18 to 29 in good health. The DNA of the CDR3 is TGCGCCAGCAGTGACCCCTTAGCGGGAGTGCTGTTCTTC. It is translated as CASSDPLAGVLFF.